The 21 T cell receptor beta chains below were found in one sample sequenced in a study of prognosis after radiotherapy for stage I lung cancer. TCR beta CDR3 amplification from genomic DNA was performed by two-round multiplex PCR. First-round PCR used primers specific to each TRBV and TRBJ gene. TCRdb re-called the multiplex PCR reads through MiXCR, storing one row per CDR3 protein. In the table there are around 28,000 distinct CDR3 sequences, around half of which are singletons. The sequenced sample was PBMCs, obtained before or after stereotactic body radiation therapy (not recorded which). Receptors originate from a donor older than 45 with non-small cell lung cancer.

Comment on this clonotype: The germline gene is not matched at one end of the junction; a read error may be the cause. The chain couples TRBV5-1 to TRBJ2-1; 7 bases are shared with TRBD2. The CDR3 loop spans 15 amino acids. Per the germline V gene, CDR1 is SGHRS and CDR2 is YFSETQ. The CDR3 DNA is TGCGCCAGCAGCTACGGACTAGAGACTGTCAATGAGAAGTTCTTC. Translated: CASSYGLETVNEKFF.

The chain couples TRBV5-1 to TRBJ2-2; 13 bases are shared with TRBD2. CDR1 is SGHRS and CDR2 is YFSETQ in the germline V gene. The CDR3 extends over 17 amino acids. With 4 bases clipped from V and 4 bases from J, the junction kept 7 bases outside the gene matches. This CDR3 is CASSLLAGGLGTGELFF. Written as DNA, the CDR3 is TGCGCCAGCAGCCTACTAGCGGGAGGGTTGGGCACCGGGGAGCTGTTTTTT.

There are many counts of this clonotype. The chain couples TRBV19 to TRBJ1-3, with 10 bases identical to TRBD1. The CDR3 is made up of 15 amino acids. Germline CDR1 and CDR2: LNHDA and SQIVND (reference sequence). V shed 6 bases, J shed 2 bases, and the junction held 4 bases outside the gene matches. In nucleotides, the CDR3 is TGTGCCAGTAGCGTCGACAGGGGGCCTGGAAACACCATATATTTT. Its protein product is CASSVDRGPGNTIYF.

The gene calls are TRBV5-1 and TRBJ1-1; 9 positions agree with TRBD1. The CDR3 is 16 residues long. CDR1 is SGHRS and CDR2 is YFSETQ in the germline V gene. J lost 0 bases, V lost 4 bases, and 7 bases had no gene match. CDR3 sequence reads: CASSITGTGMNTEAFF. DNA of the CDR3: TGCGCCAGCAGCATAACCGGGACAGGGATGAACACTGAAGCTTTCTTT.

This clonotype came up many times. V usage is TRBV4-2 and J usage is TRBJ2-3, with 7 bases lining up with TRBD2. Germline CDR1 is LGHNA and CDR2 is YNFKEQ. This CDR3 has 15 residues. J lost 1 base, V lost 6 bases, and 7 bases had no gene match. The CDR3 nucleotides read TGTGCCAGCAGGCCGCGAACTAGCGGCACAGATACGCAGTATTTT. It specifies CASRPRTSGTDTQYF.

This clonotype was seen at least ten times. V usage is TRBV20-1 and J usage is TRBJ1-2; D perhaps matches TRBD1 (5 bases). The germline V gene encodes CDR1 DFQATT and CDR2 SNEGSKA (reference sequence). Trimming pared 5 bases from V and 7 bases from J, leaving 20 bases between. CDR3 length: 14 residues. The CDR3 DNA follows: TGCAGTGCTCCCGAGGGACGGGCGAGGGGTGGCTACACCTTC. Residues: CSAPEGRARGGYTF.

This clonotype was seen a single time. No conserved phenylalanine or tryptophan ends this CDR3, so it is likely a read error. DNA for the CDR3: TGTGCCAGCAGTACTTCAGGGGGCGCCTCCTACGAGCAGTACTTA. Encoded protein: CASSTSGGASYEQYL. V and J are TRBV6-2 or TRBV6-3 and TRBJ2-7; TRBD1 matches at 8 bases. After removal of 5 bases from V and 0 bases from J, the junction contained 6 bases not matched to a gene. CDR3 size: 15 residues. CDR1 is MNHEY, CDR2 SVGEGT, per germline.

V and J are TRBV11-2 and TRBJ2-7; TRBD2 agrees at 9 bases. Germline V gene data show CDR1 as SGHAT and CDR2 as FQNNGV. Losses at the gene ends were 2 bases for V and 8 bases for J; bases not matched to a gene: 19. The CDR3 spans 18 residues. The CDR3 here is CASSLSTMGVAGEDQQYF. DNA for the CDR3: TGTGCCAGCAGCTTAAGCACTATGGGGGTAGCGGGAGAAGACCAGCAGTACTTC.

This clonotype was seen ten or more times. The chain combines TRBV4-3 with TRBJ2-3, with D possibly TRBD2 on 6 matching bases. Between the trimmed V and J ends, which lost 3 bases and 2 bases, there was a span of 12 bases. The germline CDR1 and CDR2 sequences are LGHNA and YSLEER. The CDR3 loop spans 15 amino acids. CDR3 in DNA: TGCGCCAGCAGCCAGGATAGCGGACCCACAGATACGCAGTATTTT. Protein: CASSQDSGPTDTQYF.

This clonotype was seen at least ten times. This chain joins TRBV19 and TRBJ2-7, with D perhaps TRBD2 (5 bases). The CDR3 has 16 residues. V was clipped by 6 bases and J by 4 bases, with 22 bases between them. Germline assignment: CDR1 LNHDA and CDR2 SQIVND (reference sequence). CDR3 protein: CASSDRSGGILYEQYF. Written as DNA, the CDR3 is TGTGCCAGTAGCGATAGGAGCGGAGGTATTCTATACGAGCAGTACTTC.

The chain is built from TRBV20-1 and TRBJ2-7; D may be TRBD2 (6 bases). The CDR3 spans 13 residues. Between the trimmed V and J ends, which lost 3 bases and 2 bases, there was a span of 11 bases. Germline CDR1 and CDR2: DFQATT and SNEGSKA (reference sequence). Here the CDR3 reads CSASYGGAYEQYF. The CDR3 DNA is TGCAGTGCTAGTTATGGAGGGGCCTACGAGCAGTACTTC.

Remarks on this clonotype: A far larger clone is a single base away, which makes a read error likely. J is TRBJ2-3 and V is TRBV11-3; 8 bases fit TRBD2. Germline lookup yields CDR1 SGHNT and CDR2 YENEEA. J lost 2 bases, V lost 6 bases, and 13 bases had no gene match. CDR3 size: 17 residues. The chain's CDR3 is CASRVALTSASTDTQYF. The CDR3 DNA reads as TGTGCCAGCAGAGTAGCCCTGACTAGCGCTTCCACAGATACGCAGTATTTT. Looking up the rest from reference TRBV11-3 and TRBJ2-3 gives the full variable domain: EAGVVQSPRYKIIEKKQPVAFWCNPISGHNTLYWYLQNLGQGPELLIRYENEEAVDDSQLPKDRFSAERLKGVDSTLKIQPAELGDSAVYLCASRVALTSASTDTQYFGPGTRLTVL.

This clonotype was seen a handful of times. Given a much more abundant clone one base away, this may be a read error. This chain links TRBV6-1 with TRBJ2-7; 8 bases map to TRBD2. The CDR3 is 15 amino acids. The germline V gene encodes CDR1 MNHNS and CDR2 SASEGT. Losses at the gene ends were 6 bases for V and 3 bases for J; bases not matched to a gene: 10. The CDR3 spells CASSPLSSGNYEQYF. CDR3 nucleotides: TGTGCCAGCAGCCCTTTGAGTAGCGGGAACTACGAGCAGTACTTC.

This clonotype was recorded many times. The rearrangement uses TRBV3-1 and TRBJ2-5; 9 nucleotides line up with TRBD2. Germline assignment: CDR1 LGHDT and CDR2 YNNKEL (reference sequence). V was clipped by 4 bases and J by 5 bases; unmatched bases: 11. This CDR3 comprises 16 residues. CDR3 in DNA: TGTGCCAGCAGCCCATTAGCGGGAGCGGTGGGGGAGACCCAGTACTTC. Protein product: CASSPLAGAVGETQYF.

Concerning this clonotype itself: A read error may be the cause here, since a much bigger clone is one base away. This rearrangement joins TRBV10-3 to TRBJ1-1, with D unclear. The CDR3 is 13 residues long. Germline V gives CDR1 ENHRY, CDR2 SYGVKD. The CDR3 nucleotides read TGTGCCATCATTGAGTCGAGGGAGGGTGAAGCTTTCTTT. This gives the protein CAIIESREGEAFF.

Ten or more counts support this clonotype. The V call is TRBV5-8, the J call TRBJ1-5, with D uncertain. This CDR3 spans 13 amino acids. Germline assignment: CDR1 SGHTS and CDR2 YDEGEE. Trimming removed 6 bases from V and 3 bases from J, with 10 bases in between. The CDR3 loop reads CASKWQLNQPQHF. The CDR3 DNA reads TGTGCCAGCAAGTGGCAGCTCAATCAGCCCCAGCATTTT.

This clonotype was detected once. This rearrangement joins TRBV2 to TRBJ2-3; 8 bases map to TRBD1. The V and J ends lost 5 bases and 0 bases, in that order; junction bases with no gene match: 4. The CDR3 runs 15 residues. Germline CDR1 and CDR2: SNHLY and FYNNEI. CDR3: CASSRGQGSTDTQYF. CDR3 sequence (DNA): TGTGCCAGCAGTCGCGGACAGGGTAGCACAGATACGCAGTATTTT.

This clonotype was seen ten or more times. The chain has TRBV18 and TRBJ2-3; D is unresolved. Trimming pared 0 bases from V and 9 bases from J, leaving 10 bases between. This CDR3 is built from 13 residues. Germline V lookup: CDR1 KGHSH, CDR2 LQKENI. Written as DNA, the CDR3 is TGTGCCAGCTCACCACCGGAACAAAGGACGCAGTATTTT. Protein sequence: CASSPPEQRTQYF.

This clonotype appeared many times. A read error may be the cause here, since a much bigger clone is one base away. The V call is TRBV12-5, the J call TRBJ2-2; D could derive from TRBD1 or TRBD2 (5 bases each). The CDR3 totals 14 residues. CDR1 is LGHNT, CDR2 FRNRAP, per germline. Here the CDR3 DNA reads TGTGCTAGTGGTTTGGTAGAGGGGACCGAGGAGCTGTTTTTT. This gives the protein CASGLVEGTEELFF.

This clonotype is medium-sized (0.01 to 0.1%). The V call is TRBV5-1, the J call TRBJ1-2, with D possibly matching TRBD1 (6 bases). The CDR3 consists of 15 residues. Between the trimmed V and J ends, which lost 0 bases and 2 bases, there was a span of 11 bases. Germline V lookup: CDR1 SGHRS, CDR2 YFSETQ. CDR3 in amino acids: CASSLGGDKNYGYTF. The CDR3 DNA follows: TGCGCCAGCAGCTTGGGGGGGGACAAAAACTATGGCTACACCTTC.

This clonotype came up many times. The chain uses TRBV14 and TRBJ1-2; D perhaps matches TRBD1 (6 bases). Deletions cut 4 bases from V and 4 bases from J, with 28 bases between. This CDR3 spans 19 amino acids. Germline V gene sequence: CDR1 SGHDN, CDR2 FVKESK. CDR3 DNA: TGTGCCAGCAGCCCTAGGGACACACTAACTCCGAAGACTGGCTATGGCTACACCTTC. This encodes CASSPRDTLTPKTGYGYTF.